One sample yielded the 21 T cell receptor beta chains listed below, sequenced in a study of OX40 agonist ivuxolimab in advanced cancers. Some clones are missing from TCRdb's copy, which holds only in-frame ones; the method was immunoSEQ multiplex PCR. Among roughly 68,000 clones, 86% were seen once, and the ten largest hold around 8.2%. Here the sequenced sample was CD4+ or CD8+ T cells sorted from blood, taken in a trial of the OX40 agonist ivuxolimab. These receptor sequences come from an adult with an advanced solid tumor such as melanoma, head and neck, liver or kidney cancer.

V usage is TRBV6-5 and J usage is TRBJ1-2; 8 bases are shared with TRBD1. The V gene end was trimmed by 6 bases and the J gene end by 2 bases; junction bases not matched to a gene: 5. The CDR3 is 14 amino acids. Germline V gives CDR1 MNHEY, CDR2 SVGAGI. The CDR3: CASSRGRGNYGYTF. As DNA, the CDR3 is TGTGCCAGCAGCAGGGGGCGCGGGAACTATGGCTACACCTTC.

CDR3 region: CSARQGSRYTF. The CDR3 DNA reads as TGCAGTGCAAGACAGGGGAGTCGCTACACCTTC. The chain has TRBV20-1 and TRBJ1-2, with TRBD1 identical over 8 bases. The germline CDR1 and CDR2 sequences are DFQATT and SNEGSKA (reference sequence). With V trimmed by 6 bases and J by 9 bases, 6 bases remained unmatched. This CDR3 is built from 11 residues.

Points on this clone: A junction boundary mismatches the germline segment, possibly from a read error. The CDR3 coding sequence is TGTGCCAGCAGTTACTCGAATTGGGGGATCACTCAAGCTTTCTTT. Translation gives CASSYSNWGITQAFF. This chain connects TRBV6-5 to TRBJ1-1, with D perhaps TRBD1 (5 bases). Germline CDR1 is MNHEY and CDR2 is SVGAGI. The CDR3 consists of 15 residues.

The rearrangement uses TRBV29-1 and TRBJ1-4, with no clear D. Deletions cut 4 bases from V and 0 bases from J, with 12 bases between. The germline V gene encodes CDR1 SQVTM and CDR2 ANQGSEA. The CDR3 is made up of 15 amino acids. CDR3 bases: TGCAGCGTTGCTAAGTCCCTTGCAACTAATGAAAAACTGTTTTTT. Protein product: CSVAKSLATNEKLFF.

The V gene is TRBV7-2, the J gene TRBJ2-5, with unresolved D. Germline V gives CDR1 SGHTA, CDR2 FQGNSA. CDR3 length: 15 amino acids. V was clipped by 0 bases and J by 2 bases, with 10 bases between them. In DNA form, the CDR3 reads TGTGCCAGCAGCTTAGCGGGTAACAGTCAAGAGACCCAGTACTTC. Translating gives CASSLAGNSQETQYF. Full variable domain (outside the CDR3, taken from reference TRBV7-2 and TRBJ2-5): GAGVSQSPSNKVTEKGKDVELRCDPISGHTALYWYRQSLGQGLEFLIYFQGNSAPDKSGLPSDRFSAERTGGSVSTLTIQRTQQEDSAVYLCASSLAGNSQETQYFGPGTRLLVL.

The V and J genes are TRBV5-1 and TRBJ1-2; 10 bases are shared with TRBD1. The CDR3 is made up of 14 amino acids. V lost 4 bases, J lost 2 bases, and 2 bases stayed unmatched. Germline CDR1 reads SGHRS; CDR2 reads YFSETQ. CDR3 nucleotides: TGCGCCAGCAGCACGACAGGGGGCAACTATGGCTACACCTTC. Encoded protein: CASSTTGGNYGYTF.

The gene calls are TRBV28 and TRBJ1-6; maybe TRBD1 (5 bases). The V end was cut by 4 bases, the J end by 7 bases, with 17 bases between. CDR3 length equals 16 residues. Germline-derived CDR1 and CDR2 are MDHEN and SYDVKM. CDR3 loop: CASSWGRRGGNSPLHF. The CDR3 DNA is TGTGCCAGCAGTTGGGGACGGCGGGGTGGAAATTCACCCCTCCACTTT.

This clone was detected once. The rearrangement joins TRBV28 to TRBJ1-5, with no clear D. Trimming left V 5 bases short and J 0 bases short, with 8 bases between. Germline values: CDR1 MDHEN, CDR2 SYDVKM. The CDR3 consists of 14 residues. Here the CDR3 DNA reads TGTGCCAGCAGTCGGGAATATAGCAATCAGCCCCAGCATTTT. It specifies CASSREYSNQPQHF.

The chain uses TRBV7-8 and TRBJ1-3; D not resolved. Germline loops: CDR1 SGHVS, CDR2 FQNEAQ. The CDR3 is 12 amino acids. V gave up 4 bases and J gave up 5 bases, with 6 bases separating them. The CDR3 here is CASSSQRNTIYF. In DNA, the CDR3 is TGTGCCAGCAGCTCGCAACGAAACACCATATATTTT. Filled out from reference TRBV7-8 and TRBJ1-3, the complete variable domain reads GAGVSQSPRYKVAKRGQDVALRCDPISGHVSLFWYQQALGQGPEFLTYFQNEAQLDKSGLPSDRFFAERPEGSVSTLKIQRTQQEDSAVYLCASSSQRNTIYFGEGSWLTVV.

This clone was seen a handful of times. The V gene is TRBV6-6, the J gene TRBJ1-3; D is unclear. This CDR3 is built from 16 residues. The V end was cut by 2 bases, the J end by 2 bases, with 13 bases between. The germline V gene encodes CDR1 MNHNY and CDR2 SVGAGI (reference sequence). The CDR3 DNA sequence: TGTGCCAGCAGTTACGGTCGGGTGTCAGCTGGAAACACCATATATTTT. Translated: CASSYGRVSAGNTIYF.

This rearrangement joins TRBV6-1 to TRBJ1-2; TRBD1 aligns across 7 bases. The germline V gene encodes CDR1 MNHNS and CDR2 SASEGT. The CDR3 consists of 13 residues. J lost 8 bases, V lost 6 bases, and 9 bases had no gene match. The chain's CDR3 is CASRSTGAEGYTF. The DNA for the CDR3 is TGTGCCAGCAGGAGCACAGGGGCAGAAGGCTACACCTTC.

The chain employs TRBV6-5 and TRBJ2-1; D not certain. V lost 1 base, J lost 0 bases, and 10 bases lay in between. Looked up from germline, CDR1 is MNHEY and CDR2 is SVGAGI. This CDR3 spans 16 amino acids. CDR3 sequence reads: CASSYFTGGSYNEQFF. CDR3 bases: TGTGCCAGCAGTTACTTCACCGGTGGCTCCTACAATGAGCAGTTCTTC.

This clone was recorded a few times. The CDR3 is CASRASPCGDTGELFF. The CDR3 bases are TGTGCAAGTCGCGCCAGCCCCTGCGGGGACACCGGGGAGCTGTTTTTT. V gene TRBV12-2 combines with J gene TRBJ2-2; the tabulated D call, TRBD2, remains unverified against the DNA. TRBV12-2 is reported as a pseudogene. The CDR3 has 16 amino acids.

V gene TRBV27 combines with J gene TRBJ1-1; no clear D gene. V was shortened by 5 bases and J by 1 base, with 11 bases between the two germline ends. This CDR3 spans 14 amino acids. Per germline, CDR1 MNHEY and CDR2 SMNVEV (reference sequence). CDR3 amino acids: CASSRTPGNTEAFF. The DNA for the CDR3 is TGTGCCAGCAGTCGAACCCCGGGGAACACTGAAGCTTTCTTT.

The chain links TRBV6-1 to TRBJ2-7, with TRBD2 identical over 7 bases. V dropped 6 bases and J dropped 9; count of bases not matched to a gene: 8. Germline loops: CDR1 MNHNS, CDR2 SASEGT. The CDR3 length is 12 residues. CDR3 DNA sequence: TGTGCCAGCAGGAAGAGCGGGGCAGGGCAGTACTTC. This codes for CASRKSGAGQYF.

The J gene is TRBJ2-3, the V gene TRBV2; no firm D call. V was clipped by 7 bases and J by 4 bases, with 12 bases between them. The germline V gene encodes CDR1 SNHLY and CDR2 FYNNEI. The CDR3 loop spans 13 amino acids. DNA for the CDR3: TGTGCCAGCAAGGCTACATTCCCAGATACGCAGTATTTT. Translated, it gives CASKATFPDTQYF.

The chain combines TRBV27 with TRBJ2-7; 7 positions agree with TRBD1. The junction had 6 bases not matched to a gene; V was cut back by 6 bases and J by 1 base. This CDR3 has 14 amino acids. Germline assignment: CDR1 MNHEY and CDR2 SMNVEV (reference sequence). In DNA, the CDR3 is TGTGCCAGCAGGAAGACAGGGCGGTCCTACGAGCAGTACTTC. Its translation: CASRKTGRSYEQYF.

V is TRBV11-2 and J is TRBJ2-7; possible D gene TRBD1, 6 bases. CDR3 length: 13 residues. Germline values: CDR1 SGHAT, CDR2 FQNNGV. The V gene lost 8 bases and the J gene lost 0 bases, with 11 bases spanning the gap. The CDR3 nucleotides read TGTGCCAGCGGACAGCAGAACTCCTACGAGCAGTACTTC. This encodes CASGQQNSYEQYF.

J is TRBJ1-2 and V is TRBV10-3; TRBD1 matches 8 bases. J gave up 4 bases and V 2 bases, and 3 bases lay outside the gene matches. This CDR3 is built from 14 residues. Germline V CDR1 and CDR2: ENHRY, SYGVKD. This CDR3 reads CAISETGTGYGYTF. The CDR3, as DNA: TGTGCCATCAGTGAGACCGGGACAGGCTATGGCTACACCTTC.

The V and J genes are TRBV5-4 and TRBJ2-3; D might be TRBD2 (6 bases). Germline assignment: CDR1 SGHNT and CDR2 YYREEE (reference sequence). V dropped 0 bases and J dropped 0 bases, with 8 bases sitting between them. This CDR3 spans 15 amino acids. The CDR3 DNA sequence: TGTGCCAGCAGCTTGGGGACTACAAGCACAGATACGCAGTATTTT. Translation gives CASSLGTTSTDTQYF.

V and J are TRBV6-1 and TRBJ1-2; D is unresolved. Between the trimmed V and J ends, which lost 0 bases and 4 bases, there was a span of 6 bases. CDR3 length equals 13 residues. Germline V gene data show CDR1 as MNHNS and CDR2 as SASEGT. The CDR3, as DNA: TGTGCCAGCAGTGAAGCGCCGGTCTATGGCTACACCTTC. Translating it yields CASSEAPVYGYTF.